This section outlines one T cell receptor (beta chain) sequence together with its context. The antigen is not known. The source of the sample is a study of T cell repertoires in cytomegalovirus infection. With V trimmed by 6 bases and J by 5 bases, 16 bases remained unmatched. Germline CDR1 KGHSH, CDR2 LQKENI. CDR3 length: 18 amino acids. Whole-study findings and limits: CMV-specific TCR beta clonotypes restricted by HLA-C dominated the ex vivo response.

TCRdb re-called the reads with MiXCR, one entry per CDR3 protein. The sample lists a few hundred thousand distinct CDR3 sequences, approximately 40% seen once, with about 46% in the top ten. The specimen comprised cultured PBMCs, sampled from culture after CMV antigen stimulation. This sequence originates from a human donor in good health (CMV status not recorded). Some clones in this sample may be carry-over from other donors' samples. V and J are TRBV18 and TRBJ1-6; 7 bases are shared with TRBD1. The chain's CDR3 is CASSALPTPGQNNSPLHF. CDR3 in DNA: TGTGCCAGCTCCGCACTACCCACCCCGGGACAGAATAATTCACCCCTCCACTTT.